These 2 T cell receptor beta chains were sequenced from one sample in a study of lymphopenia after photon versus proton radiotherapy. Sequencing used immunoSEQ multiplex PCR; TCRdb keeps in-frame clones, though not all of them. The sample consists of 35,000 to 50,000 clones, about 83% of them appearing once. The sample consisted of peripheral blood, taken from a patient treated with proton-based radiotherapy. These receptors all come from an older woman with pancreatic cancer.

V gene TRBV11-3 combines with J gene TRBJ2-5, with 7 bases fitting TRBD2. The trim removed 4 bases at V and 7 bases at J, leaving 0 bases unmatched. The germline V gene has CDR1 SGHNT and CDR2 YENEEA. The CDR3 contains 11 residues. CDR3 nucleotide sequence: TGTGCCAGCAGCTCGGGAGGGACCCAGTACTTC. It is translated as CASSSGGTQYF.

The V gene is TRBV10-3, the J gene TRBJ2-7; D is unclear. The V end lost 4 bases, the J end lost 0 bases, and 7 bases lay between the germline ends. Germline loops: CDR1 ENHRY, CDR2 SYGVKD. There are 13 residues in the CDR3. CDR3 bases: TGTGCCATCAGTGGTGGGGACTCCTACGAGCAGTACTTC. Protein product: CAISGGDSYEQYF.